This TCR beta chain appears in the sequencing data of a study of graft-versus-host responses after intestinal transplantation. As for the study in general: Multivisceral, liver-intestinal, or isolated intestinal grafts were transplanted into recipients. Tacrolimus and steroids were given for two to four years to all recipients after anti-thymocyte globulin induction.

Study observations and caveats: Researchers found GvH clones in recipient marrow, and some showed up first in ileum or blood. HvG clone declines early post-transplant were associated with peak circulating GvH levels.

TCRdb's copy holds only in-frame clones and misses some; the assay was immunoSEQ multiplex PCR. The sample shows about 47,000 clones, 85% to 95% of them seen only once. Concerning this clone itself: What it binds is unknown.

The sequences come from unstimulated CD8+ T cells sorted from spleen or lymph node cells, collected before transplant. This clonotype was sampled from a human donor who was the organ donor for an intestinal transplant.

The CDR3 coding sequence is TGCAGTGCTAGAGACGGACACATTCAGTACTTC. Translation: CSARDGHIQYF. The chain uses TRBV20-1 and TRBJ2-4; D not certain. The germline CDR1 and CDR2 sequences are DFQATT and SNEGSKA (reference sequence). This CDR3 contains 11 residues. V shed 0 bases and J shed 8 bases, with 5 bases lying between them.